The entry that follows covers one TCR beta chain sequence. Its antigen target is currently unknown. It has no much larger one-base neighbor in the sample; base qualities were not kept. In the germline V gene, CDR1 corresponds to SGHVS and CDR2 to FQNEAQ. Including cysteine and phenylalanine, the CDR3 has 16 amino acids. The only DNA kept is the CDR3, 48 bases in frame from the first base. V lost 4 bases and J lost 6 bases, and the count of bases not matched to a germline gene is 14. At one collaborating source in Seattle, patients were enrolled during active infection and were followed longitudinally through the course of disease. Whole blood was collected in K2EDTA tubes by collaborating institutions according to the institutions' own protocols. Collaborator samples were shipped for TCRbeta analysis as frozen whole blood, isolated PBMCs, or DNA extracted from either sample type. This entry belongs to a study of blood T cell repertoires in COVID-19 (dated by TCRdb to 2020 to 2021). About the study as a whole: The collaborator samples originated in the United States, Italy and Spain and spanned the acute and convalescent phases of COVID-19. The prospective study material was composed of cDNA or gDNA derived from T cells, B-cell-depleted T cells, or PBMCs. The dataset comprised deeply sampled blood TCRbeta repertoires from subjects exposed to, actively infected with, or recovered from COVID-19. The repertoires were released in a freely available public database meant as a resource for research on the immune response to SARS-CoV-2. Samples were obtained from the ongoing ImmuneRACE study (first 160 participants) and from 950 to 1,500 subjects provided by 6 global collaborators. Nearly every sample came with metadata listing a de-identified subject ID, COVID-19 status, age in years and sex. Where available, HLA class I and class II types were obtained from metadata supplied by the sample provider rather than from assay-based typing.

Here is what the overall study found, with its caveats: How much clinical and demographic metadata was included differed by source and by participant, and the metadata was provided uncurated.

TCRbeta CDR3 regions were amplified from genomic DNA using the immunoSEQ Assay, a bias-controlled multiplex PCR. The authors' analysis ran thus. Within the assay, amplification of reference gene primers was used to estimate how many nucleated cells each sample contained. Sequence reads were collapsed and filtered to measure the absolute abundance of every unique TCRbeta CDR3 rearrangement. Productive Simpson clonality was computed per sample as the square root of Simpson's diversity index over productive rearrangements. The table was pulled from immuneACCESS by TCRdb, which kept in-frame rearrangements only. Such tables lose some clones; where checked, under half of the loss comes from unresolved V genes, and the rest has no known cause. V, J and clone size reflect that table, while D and trimming were determined from the DNA. A total of 430,000 or so clones appear in this sample, over 85% of them only once. In total, the top ten clones hold 0.8% to 1% of the sample.

The specimen was peripheral blood. The receptor chain draws on TRBV7-8 and TRBJ2-5; 7 junctional bases match TRBD2. The sequence was collected from a man younger than 35 with COVID-19, enrolled during active disease. Here is the DNA: TGTGCCAGCAGCTGGGGGGGAACCCAGGTTGGGAAGACCCAGTACTTC. It translates as CASSWGGTQVGKTQYF.